The subject of this entry is one TCR beta chain. Its antigen remains unidentified. The entry originates in a study of CD8+ T cells in alopecia areata. RNA was extracted and reverse transcribed into cDNA as the sequencing template. Sequencing was performed with immunoSEQ multiplex PCR; in TCRdb, only in-frame clones are kept and a portion is missing. The table shows tens of thousands of clones, with around three quarters occurring only once. This sample's treatment: oral pan-JAK inhibitor, 5-10 mg twice daily. Overall study results and limits: Scalp clonality, together with expanded CD8+ clones among the top 100, fell significantly with tofacitinib.

V lost 1 base and J lost 6, with 13 bases in between. The CDR3 runs 13 residues. CDR1 is GTSNPN, CDR2 SVGIG, per germline (reference sequence). The specimen comprised CD8+ T cells sorted from blood, sampled at approximately week 44, from a patient treated with tofacitinib. The clonotype originates from a human donor with alopecia areata. V and J are TRBV30 and TRBJ2-7; TRBD1 might be the D (6 bases). The DNA of the CDR3 is TGTGCCTGGAGTGAGGGCAGGGGATCCGAGCAGTACTTC. Translated: CAWSEGRGSEQYF.